This T cell receptor beta chain was captured by sequencing in a study of response to subunit inactivated influenza vaccine. Points on this clonotype: Being one base from a much bigger clone, this may be a read error.

MiXCR, run by TCRdb on the RT-PCR reads, gives a single entry per CDR3 protein. The table lists under 750,000 distinct CDR3 sequences, roughly 12% of them singletons, with roughly 10% in the top ten. The source was PBMCs from blood, collected on the day of vaccination. This clonotype originated in a man in his fifties who received an inactivated influenza vaccine.

CDR3 loop: CSVNGGQNIQYF. In nucleotides, the CDR3 is TGCAGTGTTAACGGGGGGCAAAACATTCAGTACTTC. The chain carries TRBV20-1 and TRBJ2-4; D perhaps matches TRBD2 (7 bases). This CDR3 spans 12 amino acids. The V gene lost 7 bases and the J gene lost 5 bases, with 12 bases spanning the gap. Germline assignment: CDR1 DFQATT and CDR2 SNEGSKA (reference sequence).